This entry lists 10 T cell receptor beta chains sequenced from one sample in a study of cytomegalovirus exposure and HLA in healthy donors. Both 60 Vbeta primers and 13 Jbeta primers went into the PCR. Assay used: immunoSEQ multiplex PCR; TCRdb lists only in-frame clones, some missing. Here the sample spans about 180,000 clones, over 70% being singletons. The sample consisted of PBMCs. These receptors originate from a woman in her twenties or thirties in good health and CMV-seronegative.

The CDR3 DNA is TGTGCCAGCAGCTCAGGGAGGGATTCACCCCTCCACTTT. Protein product: CASSSGRDSPLHF. V usage is TRBV7-9 and J usage is TRBJ1-6; weak D call: TRBD1 (5 bases). Germline V lookup: CDR1 SEHNR, CDR2 FQNEAQ (reference sequence). V gave up 4 bases and J gave up 8 bases, with 9 bases separating them. This CDR3 has 13 residues.

The CDR3 DNA reads TGTGCCAGCAGCTTAGATAGAATGACTAGCTTTGGCTCCTACAATGAGCAGTTCTTC. Protein: CASSLDRMTSFGSYNEQFF. The chain joins TRBV7-2 to TRBJ2-1; TRBD2 agrees at 7 bases. From germline, CDR1 is SGHTA and CDR2 FQGNSA. This CDR3 is 19 amino acids long. V shed 1 base and J 0 bases; nucleotides not matched to a gene: 12.

This chain uses TRBV28 with TRBJ2-2; 12 bases are a match to TRBD2. With 7 bases clipped from V and 5 bases from J, the junction kept 5 bases outside the gene matches. The germline V gene encodes CDR1 MDHEN and CDR2 SYDVKM. The CDR3 sequence is 15 residues long. The CDR3 region is CASKYLAGGTGELFF. As DNA, the CDR3 is TGTGCCAGCAAATACCTAGCGGGGGGGACCGGGGAGCTGTTTTTT.

The chain employs TRBV7-8 and TRBJ1-5; TRBD1 aligns across 9 bases. V lost 5 bases to trimming and J lost 9 bases; unmatched junction nucleotides: 11. Looked up from germline, CDR1 is SGHVS and CDR2 is FQNEAQ. This CDR3 is 15 amino acids long. The CDR3 bases are TGTGCCAGCAGCGGCACACGGGACAGGGTACGGCCCCAGCATTTT. Its protein is CASSGTRDRVRPQHF. Full variable domain (rest looked up from reference TRBV7-8 and TRBJ1-5): GAGVSQSPRYKVAKRGQDVALRCDPISGHVSLFWYQQALGQGPEFLTYFQNEAQLDKSGLPSDRFFAERPEGSVSTLKIQRTQQEDSAVYLCASSGTRDRVRPQHFGDGTRLSIL.

This clone was seen repeatedly, ten times or more. The chain's CDR3 is CASDETGTQYF. The CDR3 DNA sequence: TGTGCCAGCGACGAAACGGGGACCCAGTACTTC. This chain connects TRBV7-9 to TRBJ2-5; D gene uncertain. Trimming took off 8 bases at V and 7 bases at J, with 11 bases between the two ends. The CDR3 runs 11 residues. CDR1 SEHNR and CDR2 FQNEAQ come from the germline V gene (reference sequence).

The chain uses TRBV19 and TRBJ1-5; the match to TRBD1 covers 10 bases. The ends lost 5 bases at V and 0 bases at J; junction bases unmatched: 7. Per the germline V gene, CDR1 is LNHDA and CDR2 is SQIVND (reference sequence). The CDR3 is made up of 17 amino acids. DNA of the CDR3: TGTGCCAGTAGTCCCGGGACAGGGGATAATAGCAATCAGCCCCAGCATTTT. Translation gives CASSPGTGDNSNQPQHF.

This clone was recorded a few times. This rearrangement joins TRBV28 to TRBJ2-7, with 7 bases aligning to TRBD1. CDR1 and CDR2 from the germline V gene are MDHEN and SYDVKM. V lost 11 bases and J lost 1; bases outside the gene matches: 14. The CDR3 has 15 amino acids. The CDR3 sequence: CAVAGPGGMSYEQYF. Written as DNA, the CDR3 is TGTGCCGTTGCAGGACCAGGGGGAATGTCCTACGAGCAGTACTTC. Full variable domain (missing parts from reference TRBV28 and TRBJ2-7): DVKVTQSSRYLVKRTGEKVFLECVQDMDHENMFWYRQDPGLGLRLIYFSYDVKMKEKGDIPEGYSVSREKKERFSLILESASTNQTSMYLCAVAGPGGMSYEQYFGPGTRLTVT.

The rearrangement links TRBV29-1 to TRBJ2-1, with a tentative D call TRBD1 (6 bases). CDR1 SQVTM and CDR2 ANQGSEA come from the germline V gene. Trimming took off 6 bases at V and 10 bases at J, with 13 bases between the two ends. This CDR3 spans 11 amino acids. This chain's CDR3 is CSVQTGTEQFF. Written as DNA, the CDR3 is TGCAGCGTGCAAACAGGGACAGAGCAGTTCTTC.

In this sample, this clone turned up once. The V call is TRBV29-1, the J call TRBJ1-5; maybe TRBD1 (5 bases). The CDR3 is made up of 13 amino acids. The germline gives CDR1 SQVTM, CDR2 ANQGSEA. Trimming shortened V by 4 bases and J by 0 bases, and 7 bases separated the two germline ends. Written as DNA, the CDR3 is TGCAGCGTTGCGGGGGATAGCAATCAGCCCCAGCATTTT. Amino acid sequence: CSVAGDSNQPQHF.

This clone was counted only a few times. CDR3 sequence (DNA): TGTGCCAGCAGCCGCGGCGGACAGGACGCGAGGGGCTACACCTTC. This gives the protein CASSRGGQDARGYTF. The chain is built from TRBV5-6 and TRBJ1-2, with 7 bases fitting TRBD1. The germline V gene encodes CDR1 SGHDT and CDR2 YYEEEE. V lost 4 bases and J lost 8; bases outside the gene matches: 14. CDR3 length: 15 amino acids.